The rows below give T cell receptor beta chains drawn from one sample of a study of cytomegalovirus exposure and HLA in healthy donors. The protocol was immunoSEQ multiplex PCR, while the TCRdb copy is restricted to in-frame clones and leaves out a portion. The repertoire consists of 150,000 to 200,000 clones, with around 83% occurring once and the leading ten covering approximately 1.7%. The sequenced sample was PBMCs. These TCRs come from a man aged 35-49 years in good health and CMV-seropositive. Each CDR3 is given with its conserved first and last residue. D genes are given only for firm matches. A row's size may be missing; if present it is once, few, many or a size class.

D,J,size,V,DNA,CDR3
TRBD2,TRBJ2-7,-,TRBV5-1,TGCGCCAGCAGCTCCGGGACTAGCCCTCGGGTGCAGTACTTC,CASSSGTSPRVQYF
TRBD1,TRBJ2-7,-,TRBV5-1,TGCGCCAGCAGCTTGGGACAGGGACGGTTCCACGAGCAGTACTTC,CASSLGQGRFHEQYF
-,TRBJ2-1,-,TRBV9,TGTGCCAGCAGCGCAGCGGACTACAATGAGCAGTTCTTC,CASSAADYNEQFF
-,TRBJ2-1,-,TRBV6-1,TGTGCCAGCACTCCGGGACTCCTTCATGAGCAGTTCTTC,CASTPGLLHEQFF
-,TRBJ2-5,-,TRBV29-1,TGCAGCGGATTGGGGGCAGAGACCCAGTACTTC,CSGLGAETQYF
-,TRBJ2-1,-,TRBV27,TGTGCCAGCAGTTTATACAGCGGACTCTACAATGAGCAGTTCTTC,CASSLYSGLYNEQFF
-,TRBJ1-2,-,TRBV20-1,TGCAGTGCTAAAAGCCCCGGAGGAGGCACCTTC,CSAKSPGGGTF
-,TRBJ1-3,-,TRBV5-1,TGCGCCAGCAGCGATACAGGTTCTGGAAACACCATATATTTT,CASSDTGSGNTIYF
-,TRBJ1-1,-,TRBV5-6,TGTGCCAGCAGCTTGGCGGGAGATCCTGCCATGAACACTGAAGCTTTCTTT,CASSLAGDPAMNTEAFF
-,TRBJ2-6,-,TRBV9,TGTGCCAGCAGCGTAAACGGGTTCTCTGGGGCCAACGTCCTGACTTTC,CASSVNGFSGANVLTF
-,TRBJ1-2,-,TRBV27,TGTGCCAGCAGTTTACAGGCAGGATCTCCTGGCTACACCTTC,CASSLQAGSPGYTF
-,TRBJ2-7,-,TRBV28,TGTGCCAGCAGTTTAATTGACTTAACCTACGAGCAGTACTTC,CASSLIDLTYEQYF
TRBD1,TRBJ1-4,-,TRBV7-2,TGTGCCAGCAGCTCTACAGGGGCTAATGAAAAACTGTTTTTT,CASSSTGANEKLFF
-,TRBJ1-1,once,TRBV6-5,TGTGCCAGCAGCCGGGACATGGTGGTGACTGAAGCTTTCTTT,CASSRDMVVTEAFF
TRBD1,TRBJ1-1,-,TRBV6-1,TGTGCCAGCAGTGATCCTTTCAAAAACACAGGGGGAAAGACTGAAGCTTTCTTT,CASSDPFKNTGGKTEAFF
TRBD2,TRBJ2-1,-,TRBV18,TGTGCCAGCTCACGGTTAACTAGCGGGCTCAATGAGCAGTTCTTC,CASSRLTSGLNEQFF
TRBD2,TRBJ2-1,-,TRBV2,TGTGCCAGCAGTGACCGGCTAGCGGGGGCCAATGAGCAGTTCTTC,CASSDRLAGANEQFF
TRBD1,TRBJ1-1,-,TRBV27,TGTGCCAGCAGTTTACAGGGGGCTGAAGCTTTCTTT,CASSLQGAEAFF
-,TRBJ2-5,-,TRBV29-1,TGCAGCGCCGTGGGGTATGGACAGTCACAAGAGACCCAGTACTTC,CSAVGYGQSQETQYF
TRBD2,TRBJ2-5,-,TRBV11-2,TGTGCCAGCAGCTTGTTACTAGCGGGAGGCCAAGAGACCCAGTACTTC,CASSLLLAGGQETQYF
-,TRBJ2-2,-,TRBV25-1,TGTGCCAGCAGTGCCGGACACGATAACACCGGGGAGCTGTTTTTT,CASSAGHDNTGELFF
-,TRBJ2-7,-,TRBV6-5,TGTGCCAGCAGGAACATCTACGAGCAGTACTTC,CASRNIYEQYF
TRBD2,TRBJ2-1,-,TRBV29-1,TGCAGCGCCCGAAGGCTAGCGGGAGGGCCCCTCTACAATGAGCAGTTCTTC,CSARRLAGGPLYNEQFF
-,TRBJ2-3,-,TRBV5-6,TGTGCCAGCAGCCCGGGACTCAGCACAGATACGCAGTATTTT,CASSPGLSTDTQYF
-,TRBJ1-5,-,TRBV21-1,TGTGCCAGCAGCAAAGACGACAGAAAAGGCAATCAGCCCCAGCATTTT,CASSKDDRKGNQPQHF
TRBD2,TRBJ2-1,-,TRBV7-2,TGTGCCAGCAGCTTGTCGGCGGGAGGGCCAAATGAGCAGTTCTTC,CASSLSAGGPNEQFF
TRBD2,TRBJ2-3,-,TRBV6-6,TGTGCCAGCAGTGTAGCGGGAGGGTTCACAGATACGCAGTATTTT,CASSVAGGFTDTQYF
-,TRBJ1-1,-,TRBV7-6,TGTGCCAGCAGCTTAGTAGGAAGGGGGGGCAGGACGGGCAGTGAAGCTTTCTTT,CASSLVGRGGRTGSEAFF
-,TRBJ1-4,once,TRBV18,TGTGCCAGCTCACGGGAGTTGAATGAAAAACTGTTTTTT,CASSRELNEKLFF
-,TRBJ2-3,-,TRBV19,TGTGCCAGTAGCCTGCAGGGTTCCGACGGAGATACGCAGTATTTT,CASSLQGSDGDTQYF
TRBD1,TRBJ2-4,once,TRBV6-5,TGTGCCAGCAGGTCAACAGGGGGCGAAAACAGTCAGTACTTC,CASRSTGGENSQYF
-,TRBJ1-3,-,TRBV7-9,TGTGCCAGCAGCCCACCCGGGGGGCTCTCCTCTGGAAACACCATATATTTT,CASSPPGGLSSGNTIYF
TRBD2,TRBJ2-7,-,TRBV14,TGTGCCAGCCTGCGGGCGGGAGGTCACGAGCAGTACTTC,CASLRAGGHEQYF